This T cell receptor (beta chain) was recorded in a study of T cell changes during pregnancy in multiple sclerosis. Sequenced by immunoSEQ multiplex PCR; TCRdb stores in-frame clones only, minus some. The sample gives roughly 47,000 clones, roughly 87% of which show up once; approximately 1% is in the top ten. This TCR derives from a female donor with multiple sclerosis, enrolled in a pregnancy study. This sample comprised CD4+ T cells from peripheral blood mononuclear cells, obtained after pregnancy.

The CDR3 reads CASSLVTPRSTEAFF. CDR3 bases: TGTGCCAGCAGCTTAGTTACCCCCCGGAGCACTGAAGCTTTCTTT. This chain joins TRBV5-6 and TRBJ1-1; D gene uncertain. Germline V lookup: CDR1 SGHDT, CDR2 YYEEEE. Trimming took 2 bases from V and 4 from J, leaving 15 bases between them. CDR3 length equals 15 residues.